This T cell receptor (beta chain) was sequenced in a study of blood T cell repertoires in COVID-19. Study overall: Sources were T cells, B-cell-depleted T cells, or PBMCs; the material itself was cDNA or gDNA.

V lost 3 bases to trimming and J lost 9 bases; unmatched junction nucleotides: 6. CDR1 and CDR2 from the germline V gene are SEHNR and FQNEAQ (reference sequence). This CDR3 contains 13 residues. Authors' methods: Counts of nucleated cells, estimated from reference gene primer amplification, were obtained. The repertoire was sequenced with immunoSEQ multiplex PCR; TCRdb's copy has only in-frame clones and lacks some. V and J calls and clone size follow that table, whereas D and trimming were derived from the DNA. This table holds about 74,000 clones, roughly 88% found once. The sequenced sample was peripheral blood. This receptor was obtained from a woman at least 80 years old with active or convalescent COVID-19. V is TRBV7-9 and J is TRBJ1-1; 8 bases are a match to TRBD1. CDR3 loop: CASSFGQGSQAFF. CDR3 in DNA: TGTGCCAGCAGCTTTGGACAGGGCTCCCAAGCTTTCTTT.